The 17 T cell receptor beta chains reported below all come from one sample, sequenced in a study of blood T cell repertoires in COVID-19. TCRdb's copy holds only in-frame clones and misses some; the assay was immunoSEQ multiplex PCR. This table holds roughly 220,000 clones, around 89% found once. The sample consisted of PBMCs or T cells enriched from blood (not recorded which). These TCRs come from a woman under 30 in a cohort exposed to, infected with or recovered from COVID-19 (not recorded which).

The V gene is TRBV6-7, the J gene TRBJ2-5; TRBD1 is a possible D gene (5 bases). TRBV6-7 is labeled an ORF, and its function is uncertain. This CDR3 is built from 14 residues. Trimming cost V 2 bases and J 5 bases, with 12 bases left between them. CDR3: CASSYGQVLETQYF. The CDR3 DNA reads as TGTGCCAGCAGTTACGGACAAGTTTTGGAGACCCAGTACTTC.

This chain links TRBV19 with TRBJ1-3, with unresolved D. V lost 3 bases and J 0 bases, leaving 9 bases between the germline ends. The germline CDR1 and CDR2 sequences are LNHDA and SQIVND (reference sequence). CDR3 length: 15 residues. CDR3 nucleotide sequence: TGTGCCAGTAGTATTGTGGCGGACTCTGGAAACACCATATATTTT. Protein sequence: CASSIVADSGNTIYF.

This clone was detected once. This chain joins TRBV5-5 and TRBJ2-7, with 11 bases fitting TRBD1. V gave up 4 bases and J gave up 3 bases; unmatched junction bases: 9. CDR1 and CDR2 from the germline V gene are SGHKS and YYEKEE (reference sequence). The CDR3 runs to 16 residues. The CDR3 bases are TGTGCCAGCAGCCAAGGGACAGGGGGTTTTATCTACGAGCAGTACTTC. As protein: CASSQGTGGFIYEQYF.

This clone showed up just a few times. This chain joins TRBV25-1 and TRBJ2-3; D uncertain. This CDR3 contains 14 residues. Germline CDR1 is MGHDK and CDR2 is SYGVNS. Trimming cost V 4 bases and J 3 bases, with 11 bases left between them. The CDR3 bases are TGTGCCAGCAGTGTCCCAGGTTCGACAGATACGCAGTATTTT. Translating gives CASSVPGSTDTQYF.

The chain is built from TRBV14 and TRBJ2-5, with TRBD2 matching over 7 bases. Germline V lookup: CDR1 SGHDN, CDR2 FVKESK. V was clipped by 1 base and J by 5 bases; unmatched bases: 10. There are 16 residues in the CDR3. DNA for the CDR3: TGTGCCAGCAGCCAAGTATCTCGCGGGAGATTGGAGACCCAGTACTTC. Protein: CASSQVSRGRLETQYF.

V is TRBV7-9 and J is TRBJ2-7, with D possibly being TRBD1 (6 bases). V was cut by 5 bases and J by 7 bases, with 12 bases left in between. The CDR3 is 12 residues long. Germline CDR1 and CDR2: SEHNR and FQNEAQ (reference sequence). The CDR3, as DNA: TGTGCCAGCAGCCCCGACAGGACAGAGCAGTACTTC. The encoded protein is CASSPDRTEQYF.

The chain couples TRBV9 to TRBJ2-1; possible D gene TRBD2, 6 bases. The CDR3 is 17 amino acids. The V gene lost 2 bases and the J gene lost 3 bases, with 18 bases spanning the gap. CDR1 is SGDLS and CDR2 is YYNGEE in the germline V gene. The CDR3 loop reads CASSVGSFGGGYNEQFF. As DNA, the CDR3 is TGTGCCAGCAGCGTTGGTAGCTTCGGGGGAGGCTACAATGAGCAGTTCTTC.

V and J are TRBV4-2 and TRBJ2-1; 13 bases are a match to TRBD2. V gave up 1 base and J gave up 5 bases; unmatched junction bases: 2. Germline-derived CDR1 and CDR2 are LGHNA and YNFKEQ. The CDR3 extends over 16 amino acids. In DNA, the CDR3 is TGTGCCAGCAGCCAAGTAACTAGCGGGGGGGACAATGAGCAGTTCTTC. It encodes CASSQVTSGGDNEQFF.

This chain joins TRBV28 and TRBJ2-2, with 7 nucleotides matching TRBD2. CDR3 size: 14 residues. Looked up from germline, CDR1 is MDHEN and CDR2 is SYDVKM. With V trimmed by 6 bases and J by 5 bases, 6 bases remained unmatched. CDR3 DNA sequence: TGTGCCAGCAGAGCGGGACTAAGTACCGGGGAGCTGTTTTTT. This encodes CASRAGLSTGELFF. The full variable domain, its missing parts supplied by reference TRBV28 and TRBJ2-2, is DVKVTQSSRYLVKRTGEKVFLECVQDMDHENMFWYRQDPGLGLRLIYFSYDVKMKEKGDIPEGYSVSREKKERFSLILESASTNQTSMYLCASRAGLSTGELFFGEGSRLTVL.

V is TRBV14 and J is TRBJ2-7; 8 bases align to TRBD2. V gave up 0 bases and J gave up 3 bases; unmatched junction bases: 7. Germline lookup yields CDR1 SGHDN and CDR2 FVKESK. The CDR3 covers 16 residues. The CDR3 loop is CASSQDTSGKGYEQYF. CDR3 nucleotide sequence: TGTGCCAGCAGCCAAGATACTAGCGGCAAGGGCTACGAGCAGTACTTC.

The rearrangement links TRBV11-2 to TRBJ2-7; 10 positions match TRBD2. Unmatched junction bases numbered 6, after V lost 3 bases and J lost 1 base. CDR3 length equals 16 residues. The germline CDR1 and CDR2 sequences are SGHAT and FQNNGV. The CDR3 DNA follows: TGTGCCAGCAGCTTCTCTAGCGGGGGAGTATCCTACGAGCAGTACTTC. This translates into CASSFSSGGVSYEQYF.

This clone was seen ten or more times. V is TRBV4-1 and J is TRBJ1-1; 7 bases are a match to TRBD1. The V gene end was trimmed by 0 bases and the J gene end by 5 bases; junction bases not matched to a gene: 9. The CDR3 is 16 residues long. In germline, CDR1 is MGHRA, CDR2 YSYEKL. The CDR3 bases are TGCGCCAGCAGCCAAGAGAGGTTAGTCAGGGGGACTGAAGCTTTCTTT. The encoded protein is CASSQERLVRGTEAFF.

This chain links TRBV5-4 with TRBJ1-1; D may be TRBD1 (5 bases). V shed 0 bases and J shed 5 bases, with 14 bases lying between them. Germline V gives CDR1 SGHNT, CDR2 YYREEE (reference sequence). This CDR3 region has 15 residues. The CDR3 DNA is TGTGCCAGCAGCTTGGCCAGAGAGGGGAGGACTGAAGCTTTCTTT. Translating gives CASSLAREGRTEAFF.

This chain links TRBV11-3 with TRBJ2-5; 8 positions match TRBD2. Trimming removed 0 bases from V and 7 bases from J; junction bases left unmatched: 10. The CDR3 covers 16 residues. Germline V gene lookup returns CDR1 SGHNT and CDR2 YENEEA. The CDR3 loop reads CASSLDGAGGPGTQYF. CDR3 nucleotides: TGTGCCAGCAGCTTAGATGGCGCGGGGGGCCCGGGGACCCAGTACTTC.

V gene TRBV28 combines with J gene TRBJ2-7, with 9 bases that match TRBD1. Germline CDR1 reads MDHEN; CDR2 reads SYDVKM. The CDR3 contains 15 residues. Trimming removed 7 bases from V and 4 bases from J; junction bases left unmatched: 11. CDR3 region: CASTPSTGGVYEQYF. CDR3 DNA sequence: TGTGCCAGCACCCCTTCGACAGGGGGGGTGTACGAGCAGTACTTC.

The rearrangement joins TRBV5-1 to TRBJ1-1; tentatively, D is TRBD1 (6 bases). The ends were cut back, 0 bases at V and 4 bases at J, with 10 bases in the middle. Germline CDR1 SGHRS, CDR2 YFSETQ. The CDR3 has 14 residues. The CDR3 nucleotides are TGCGCCAGCAGCTTGGGGGGGCTTGTCACTGAAGCTTTCTTT. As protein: CASSLGGLVTEAFF.

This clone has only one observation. The chain's CDR3 is CASSLVVAGGNNEQFF. In DNA form, the CDR3 reads TGTGCCAGCAGCTTAGTAGTGGCGGGAGGGAACAATGAGCAGTTCTTC. The chain uses TRBV7-2 and TRBJ2-1; the match to TRBD2 covers 9 bases. J gave up 5 bases and V 1 base, and 6 bases lay outside the gene matches. Germline CDR1 reads SGHTA; CDR2 reads FQGNSA. The CDR3 runs 16 residues.